The 26 T cell receptor beta chains reported below all come from one sample, sequenced in a study of T cell changes during pregnancy in multiple sclerosis. Libraries were prepared by immunoSEQ multiplex PCR; TCRdb keeps only in-frame clonotypes and omits some of them. The sample shows 60,000 or so clones, around 93% of them seen only once. This sample comprised peripheral blood, obtained in the first trimester of pregnancy. The receptor set was obtained from a female donor with multiple sclerosis, enrolled in a pregnancy study.

This rearrangement joins TRBV11-1 to TRBJ2-3, with D tentatively TRBD2 (6 bases). The CDR3 extends over 16 amino acids. Germline CDR1 reads SGHAT; CDR2 reads FQDESV (reference sequence). The V end lost 5 bases, the J end lost 1 base, and 16 bases lay between the germline ends. The CDR3 DNA is TGTGCCAGCAGCAGCGGGCCATCCAGGGGCACAGATACGCAGTATTTT. Its protein is CASSSGPSRGTDTQYF. The full variable domain, completed using reference TRBV11-1 and TRBJ2-3, is EAEVAQSPRYKITEKSQAVAFWCDPISGHATLYWYRQILGQGPELLVQFQDESVVDDSQLPKDRFSAERLKGVDSTLKIQPAELGDSAMYLCASSSGPSRGTDTQYFGPGTRLTVL.

The chain is built from TRBV2 and TRBJ2-2; tentatively, D is TRBD1 (5 bases). Trimming took 2 bases from V and 2 from J, leaving 9 bases between them. Germline loops: CDR1 SNHLY, CDR2 FYNNEI. This CDR3 is built from 15 residues. In DNA form, the CDR3 reads TGTGCCAGCAGTGAACAGGGCTACAACACCGGGGAGCTGTTTTTT. It yields the protein CASSEQGYNTGELFF.

V is TRBV30 and J is TRBJ2-2, with D tentatively TRBD1 (6 bases). With 3 bases removed from V and 5 bases from J, the gap between germline ends came to 28 bases. CDR1 GTSNPN and CDR2 SVGIG come from the germline V gene (reference sequence). The CDR3 totals 19 residues. CDR3 protein: CAWRQGGQLGAYRTGELFF. The CDR3 region has the DNA TGTGCCTGGAGACAGGGCGGACAGTTAGGAGCTTATCGGACCGGGGAGCTGTTTTTT. Drawing the rest from reference TRBV30 and TRBJ2-2, the complete variable domain is SQTIHQWPATLVQPVGSPLSLECTVEGTSNPNLYWYRQAAGRGLQLLFYSVGIGQISSEVPQNLSASRPQDRQFILSSKKLLLSDSGFYLCAWRQGGQLGAYRTGELFFGEGSRLTVL.

The rearrangement uses TRBV25-1 and TRBJ2-1; 7 bases agree with TRBD2. The germline V gene encodes CDR1 MGHDK and CDR2 SYGVNS. This CDR3 is 16 amino acids long. The junction had 11 bases not matched to a gene; V was cut back by 2 bases and J by 7 bases. CDR3 loop: CASSETRAGRLNEQFF. CDR3 DNA sequence: TGTGCCAGCAGTGAAACTCGAGCGGGGAGACTTAATGAGCAGTTCTTC.

A single count supports this clone. The chain uses TRBV7-2 and TRBJ2-7; 7 nucleotides agree with TRBD2. This CDR3 spans 13 amino acids. Germline V gives CDR1 SGHTA, CDR2 FQGNSA. The trim removed 5 bases at V and 7 bases at J, leaving 8 bases unmatched. In DNA form, the CDR3 reads TGTGCCAGCAGCCCCGGGACTACGGGGGAGCAGTACTTC. As protein: CASSPGTTGEQYF.

The J gene is TRBJ2-2, the V gene TRBV7-2, with 9 bases matching TRBD2. The V gene end was trimmed by 4 bases and the J gene end by 9 bases; junction bases not matched to a gene: 12. The V gene's germline CDR1 is SGHTA and CDR2 FQGNSA. The CDR3 has 16 amino acids. Written as DNA, the CDR3 is TGTGCCAGCAGCTCCCATAGCGGGGGACCTGGTTGGGAGCTGTTTTTT. Translated: CASSSHSGGPGWELFF.

The J gene is TRBJ2-7, the V gene TRBV6-1; 7 positions match TRBD2. The V gene's germline CDR1 is MNHNS and CDR2 SASEGT. This CDR3 region has 14 residues. V shed 4 bases, J shed 1 base, and the junction held 4 bases outside the gene matches. The CDR3 region is CASSGPGLSYEQYF. The CDR3 DNA follows: TGTGCCAGCAGTGGACCGGGACTATCCTACGAGCAGTACTTC.

V gene TRBV7-2 combines with J gene TRBJ1-2; D may be TRBD1 (6 bases). The V and J ends lost 2 bases and 7 bases respectively, with 17 bases between them. The germline V gene encodes CDR1 SGHTA and CDR2 FQGNSA. The CDR3 runs to 15 residues. The CDR3 sequence: CASSLPTGQNSGYTF. The CDR3 DNA reads as TGTGCCAGCAGCTTACCCACTGGACAGAATTCTGGCTACACCTTC. Together with reference TRBV7-2 and TRBJ1-2, the CDR3 gives the full variable domain: GAGVSQSPSNKVTEKGKDVELRCDPISGHTALYWYRQSLGQGLEFLIYFQGNSAPDKSGLPSDRFSAERTGGSVSTLTIQRTQQEDSAVYLCASSLPTGQNSGYTFGSGTRLTVV.

The V and J genes are TRBV6-5 and TRBJ1-4, with D possibly TRBD1 on 5 matching bases. The V gene's germline CDR1 is MNHEY and CDR2 SVGAGI. The CDR3 consists of 12 residues. The V and J ends lost 8 bases and 4 bases respectively, with 8 bases between them. The CDR3 DNA is TGTGCCAGCTCAGGGAATAATGAAAAACTGTTTTTT. It translates to CASSGNNEKLFF.

This chain connects TRBV6-1 to TRBJ1-3, with TRBD1 matching 7 bases. CDR3 length equals 14 residues. V shed 6 bases and J 4 bases; nucleotides not matched to a gene: 6. Germline CDR1 is MNHNS and CDR2 is SASEGT. This CDR3 reads CASRVQGWGNTIYF. The CDR3 DNA is TGTGCCAGCAGAGTACAGGGGTGGGGAAACACCATATATTTT.

A few counts support this clone. V gene TRBV27 combines with J gene TRBJ1-4; TRBD1 might be the D (6 bases). V was clipped by 6 bases and J by 12 bases, with 11 bases between them. CDR3 length equals 11 residues. CDR1 and CDR2 (germline): MNHEY, SMNVEV (reference sequence). The CDR3 loop is CASRRGGELFF. The CDR3 nucleotides read TGTGCCAGCAGAAGAGGGGGGGAACTGTTTTTT. Full variable domain (remainder filled in from reference TRBV27 and TRBJ1-4): EAQVTQNPRYLITVTGKKLTVTCSQNMNHEYMSWYRQDPGLGLRQIYYSMNVEVTDKGDVPEGYKVSRKEKRNFPLILESPSPNQTSLYFCASRRGGELFFGSGTQLSVL.

This clone was counted once. The chain combines TRBV29-1 with TRBJ2-5, with 7 bases matching TRBD1. Germline V gene sequence: CDR1 SQVTM, CDR2 ANQGSEA. V lost 4 bases, J lost 2 bases, and 4 bases stayed unmatched. This CDR3 is 13 amino acids long. The CDR3 spells CSVGQGRQETQYF. CDR3 sequence (DNA): TGCAGCGTTGGACAGGGTCGTCAAGAGACCCAGTACTTC.

J is TRBJ2-7 and V is TRBV5-4, with 9 bases aligning to TRBD1. The CDR3 consists of 15 residues. The junction had 9 bases not matched to a gene; V was cut back by 4 bases and J by 4 bases. Germline V gene data show CDR1 as SGHNT and CDR2 as YYREEE (reference sequence). CDR3 protein: CASSGPGQGLYEQYF. The DNA for the CDR3 is TGTGCCAGCAGCGGCCCGGGACAGGGATTATACGAGCAGTACTTC.

The genes are TRBV4-1 and TRBJ1-2, with D perhaps matching TRBD1 (5 bases). The germline gives CDR1 MGHRA, CDR2 YSYEKL. V lost 4 bases and J 8 bases, leaving 17 bases between the germline ends. The CDR3 totals 14 residues. The CDR3 nucleotides read TGCGCCAGCAGCCCGCAGCGGGCAGGGAAGGGCTACACCTTC. It codes for CASSPQRAGKGYTF.

This rearrangement joins TRBV5-8 to TRBJ2-3; TRBD2 matches at 9 bases. Germline CDR1 reads SGHTS; CDR2 reads YDEGEE. The length of the CDR3 is 14 residues. The J segment lost 5 bases and the V segment lost 3 bases, leaving 4 bases of the junction unmatched. The CDR3: CASSSRGGRDTQYF. DNA of the CDR3: TGTGCCAGCAGCTCGCGGGGGGGCCGAGATACGCAGTATTTT.

This CDR3 reads CASSVGDRTPEAFF. CDR3 in DNA: TGTGCCAGCAGCGTAGGGGACAGAACCCCTGAAGCTTTCTTT. The chain combines TRBV9 with TRBJ1-1; TRBD1 matches 7 bases. The V and J ends lost 0 bases and 6 bases, in that order; junction bases with no gene match: 5. This CDR3 has 14 residues. Germline V gives CDR1 SGDLS, CDR2 YYNGEE.

The chain joins TRBV30 to TRBJ2-3, with 7 nucleotides matching TRBD2. Germline V gene lookup returns CDR1 GTSNPN and CDR2 SVGIG (reference sequence). CDR3 length equals 13 residues. Trimming removed 2 bases from V and 5 bases from J; junction bases left unmatched: 4. The CDR3 region is CAWSPERGDTQYF. The CDR3 DNA follows: TGTGCCTGGAGTCCTGAGCGGGGAGATACGCAGTATTTT.

The chain combines TRBV19 with TRBJ1-6; D unclear. Germline assignment: CDR1 LNHDA and CDR2 SQIVND (reference sequence). The CDR3 runs to 17 residues. Trimming removed 3 bases at V and 9 bases at J, with 21 bases between. The CDR3, as DNA: TGTGCCAGTAGTATTTCCCTCATCCCGAATAGAGGTTCACCCCTCCACTTT. Residues: CASSISLIPNRGSPLHF.

The chain joins TRBV2 to TRBJ2-7; no firm D call. V lost 4 bases, J lost 0 bases, and 10 bases lay in between. The length of the CDR3 is 14 residues. Germline values: CDR1 SNHLY, CDR2 FYNNEI. CDR3 region: CASSGWPVSYEQYF. CDR3 sequence (DNA): TGTGCCAGCAGTGGTTGGCCTGTCTCCTACGAGCAGTACTTC.

The chain recombines TRBV7-8 with TRBJ2-7, with 8 bases lining up with TRBD2. CDR3 length: 14 residues. From germline, CDR1 is SGHVS and CDR2 FQNEAQ. Trimming cost V 4 bases and J 6 bases; bases outside gene matches: 8. The CDR3 nucleotides are TGTGCCAGCAGCTCCCAGCGGGGGACGGGCGAGCAGTACTTC. Translated: CASSSQRGTGEQYF.

This chain joins TRBV4-2 and TRBJ2-7; weak D call: TRBD2 (6 bases). The CDR3 loop spans 12 amino acids. Per the germline V gene, CDR1 is LGHNA and CDR2 is YNFKEQ. Trimming stripped 0 bases from V and 10 bases from J, with 10 bases between. The CDR3 reads CASSQDWREQYF. The CDR3 bases are TGTGCCAGCAGCCAAGATTGGCGGGAACAGTACTTC.

CDR3 DNA: TGTGCCAGCAGTTTGGATCGGACAGGGGGCCAAGAGACCCAGTACTTC. This codes for CASSLDRTGGQETQYF. The chain has TRBV27 and TRBJ2-5, with 10 bases that match TRBD1. Germline CDR1 MNHEY, CDR2 SMNVEV (reference sequence). This CDR3 comprises 16 residues. Trimming removed 3 bases from V and 1 base from J; junction bases left unmatched: 5.

This chain joins TRBV18 and TRBJ1-1, with D unclear. This CDR3 is built from 12 residues. V lost 2 bases to trimming and J lost 11 bases, with 12 bases between them. Germline-derived CDR1 and CDR2 are KGHSH and LQKENI. The CDR3 loop is CASSPDRVVAFF. As DNA, the CDR3 is TGTGCCAGCTCACCAGATCGGGTCGTGGCTTTCTTT.

This clone occurred once. The chain recombines TRBV6-1 with TRBJ1-2, with D possibly being TRBD1 (6 bases). The V gene lost 2 bases and the J gene lost 5 bases, with 9 bases spanning the gap. The CDR3 contains 13 residues. Germline V gives CDR1 MNHNS, CDR2 SASEGT. CDR3 nucleotide sequence: TGTGCCAGCAGTGAAACGCAGGGGTATGGCTACACCTTC. Translated, it gives CASSETQGYGYTF.

The chain recombines TRBV30 with TRBJ1-3; 9 bases match TRBD1. The germline V gene encodes CDR1 GTSNPN and CDR2 SVGIG (reference sequence). The CDR3 has 16 amino acids. After removal of 0 bases from V and 2 bases from J, the junction contained 5 bases not matched to a gene. The CDR3 loop reads CAWSVQGAGAGNTIYF. In DNA, the CDR3 is TGTGCCTGGAGTGTACAGGGGGCAGGCGCTGGAAACACCATATATTTT. Full variable domain (rest looked up from reference TRBV30 and TRBJ1-3): SQTIHQWPATLVQPVGSPLSLECTVEGTSNPNLYWYRQAAGRGLQLLFYSVGIGQISSEVPQNLSASRPQDRQFILSSKKLLLSDSGFYLCAWSVQGAGAGNTIYFGEGSWLTVV.

This chain uses TRBV7-2 with TRBJ2-7; D might be TRBD2 (5 bases). This CDR3 region has 17 residues. Germline CDR1 and CDR2: SGHTA and FQGNSA. Trimming pared 5 bases from V and 1 base from J, leaving 21 bases between. The CDR3 region is CASSGGGQAVLSYEQYF. The CDR3 coding sequence is TGTGCCAGCAGCGGAGGTGGTCAGGCCGTCCTTTCCTACGAGCAGTACTTC.